This TCR beta chain was recovered during a study of tumor-infiltrating lymphocytes in localized non-small cell lung cancer. TCRdb keeps only in-frame clones here, not all; method: immunoSEQ multiplex PCR. The data show 5,500 to 6,500 clones, less than 85% seen once. The CDR3 extends over 16 amino acids. In germline, CDR1 is MNHNS, CDR2 SASEGT. V was clipped by 1 base and J by 5 bases; unmatched bases: 9. The rearrangement uses TRBV6-1 and TRBJ2-5; 8 nucleotides match TRBD2. This sequence originates from a human donor with non-small cell lung cancer. Sequenced material: lung tumor tissue. CDR3 sequence reads: CASSEEAGGLSETQYF. The CDR3 DNA follows: TGTGCCAGCAGTGAAGAGGCGGGAGGACTATCGGAGACCCAGTACTTC.